Listed below are T cell receptor beta chains from one sample, sequenced in a study of shared clonotypes between healthy human individuals. The protocol was immunoSEQ multiplex PCR, while the TCRdb copy is restricted to in-frame clones and leaves out a portion. The sample comprises roughly 640,000 clones, approximately 79% of which are singletons, and approximately 1.8% rests with the top ten. The sample was memory CD4+ T cells sorted from blood. The receptors shown here come from a young woman in good health. Each CDR3 is given with its conserved first and last residue. D genes are given only for firm matches. Expanded clones get a size class; other rows say once, few or many, or leave the size out.

TRBV10-3,NA,TRBJ2-5,NA,CAISESDPLTQETQYF,TGTGCCATCAGTGAGTCGGATCCGCTAACCCAAGAGACCCAGTACTTC
TRBV27,NA,TRBJ1-1,NA,CASSLSIQMNTEAFF,TGTGCCAGCAGTTTATCGATTCAGATGAACACTGAAGCTTTCTTT
TRBV28,NA,TRBJ1-4,NA,CASSPIPSQGRSEKLFF,TGTGCCAGCAGTCCGATCCCCTCCCAGGGAAGGTCCGAAAAACTGTTTTTT
TRBV29-1,NA,TRBJ1-1,once,CSVVSFGDTEAFF,TGCAGCGTTGTAAGCTTTGGCGACACTGAAGCTTTCTTT
TRBV10-3,NA,TRBJ2-1,NA,CAISESSLGLGKFF,TGTGCCATCAGTGAGTCGAGTTTGGGACTTGGGAAGTTCTTC
TRBV5-6,NA,TRBJ2-1,NA,CASSFDRGWANEQFF,TGTGCCAGCAGCTTTGATCGAGGTTGGGCCAATGAGCAGTTCTTC
TRBV5-4,NA,TRBJ1-5,NA,CASSPGLSSQPQHF,TGTGCCAGCAGCCCGGGGTTGAGTAGTCAGCCCCAGCATTTT
TRBV6-8,NA,TRBJ2-7,few,CASSYWGELYEQYF,TGTGCCAGCAGTTACTGGGGGGAGCTCTACGAGCAGTACTTC
TRBV28,TRBD2,TRBJ2-4,NA,CASISSGGDKNIQYF,TGTGCCAGCATATCTAGCGGGGGGGACAAAAACATTCAGTACTTC
TRBV28,TRBD1,TRBJ1-4,NA,CASSPRRWQGAASFNEKLFF,TGTGCCAGCAGTCCCAGGCGATGGCAGGGGGCCGCCTCTTTCAATGAAAAACTGTTTTTT
TRBV7-9,NA,TRBJ1-1,few,CASSLALGVNTEAFF,TGTGCCAGCAGCTTAGCTCTGGGAGTGAACACTGAAGCTTTCTTT
TRBV7-6,TRBD1,TRBJ2-7,NA,CASSLVPLTGDYSHEQYF,TGTGCCAGCAGCTTAGTTCCTCTGACAGGGGATTACTCTCACGAGCAGTACTTC
TRBV7-8,TRBD2,TRBJ2-4,NA,CASSQTSGRGDIQYF,TGTGCCAGCAGCCAGACTAGCGGGAGGGGTGACATTCAGTACTTC
TRBV30,NA,TRBJ1-6,NA,CAWRSSYNSPLHF,TGTGCCTGGAGGAGTTCCTATAATTCACCCCTCCACTTT
TRBV19,TRBD2,TRBJ2-2,NA,CACHSGINTGELFF,TGTGCCTGTCATAGCGGGATCAACACCGGGGAGCTGTTTTTT
TRBV5-1,NA,TRBJ2-5,NA,CASRDSSWETQYF,TGCGCCAGCAGGGACAGTAGCTGGGAGACCCAGTACTTC
TRBV9,TRBD2,TRBJ2-7,NA,CASSPGTSGRAGYEQYF,TGTGCCAGCAGCCCCGGGACTAGCGGGAGGGCCGGGTACGAGCAGTACTTC
TRBV7-8,TRBD2,TRBJ2-7,NA,CASTTSGTYEQYF,TGTGCCAGCACCACTAGCGGGACCTACGAGCAGTACTTC
TRBV2,NA,TRBJ2-2,NA,CASRGRASPRTGELFF,TGTGCCAGCCGTGGTCGAGCAAGCCCACGAACCGGGGAGCTGTTTTTT
TRBV19,NA,TRBJ2-3,NA,CASSIRGGGSTDTQYF,TGTGCCAGTAGTATCCGGGGTGGTGGCAGCACAGATACGCAGTATTTT
TRBV6-5,NA,TRBJ1-5,few,CASSATPYSNQPQHF,TGTGCCAGCAGTGCAACACCGTATAGCAATCAGCCCCAGCATTTT
TRBV4-1,NA,TRBJ1-1,NA,CASSQDQWRNTEAFF,TGCGCCAGCAGCCAAGATCAATGGAGGAACACTGAAGCTTTCTTT
TRBV2,NA,TRBJ1-5,NA,CASSYRVGGNQPQHF,TGTGCCAGCAGTTACAGGGTGGGGGGCAATCAGCCCCAGCATTTT
TRBV10-2,NA,TRBJ1-1,NA,CASRLQGHTEAFF,TGCGCCAGCAGACTACAGGGTCACACTGAAGCTTTCTTT
TRBV4-2,NA,TRBJ1-5,NA,CASSQGLRSGQPQHF,TGTGCCAGCAGCCAAGGTTTAAGATCGGGTCAGCCCCAGCATTTT
TRBV2,NA,TRBJ2-1,NA,CASRAEEGTYNEQFF,TGTGCCAGCAGGGCTGAAGAGGGGACCTACAATGAGCAGTTCTTC
TRBV29-1,TRBD1,TRBJ1-3,NA,CSVKGQGFTDTIYF,TGCAGCGTTAAAGGACAGGGTTTTACGGACACCATATATTTT
TRBV19,NA,TRBJ2-7,NA,CASQRDGTYEQYF,TGTGCCAGCCAACGGGACGGTACCTACGAGCAGTACTTC
TRBV28,NA,TRBJ2-7,NA,CASSLQDSSSYEQYF,TGTGCCAGCAGTTTACAGGATAGTAGCTCCTACGAGCAGTACTTC
TRBV6-6,NA,TRBJ1-5,NA,CASSYTGVQPQHF,TGTGCCAGCAGTTATACTGGTGTCCAGCCCCAGCATTTT
TRBV2,TRBD2,TRBJ2-3,NA,CASIAGVSTDTQYF,TGTGCCAGCATTGCGGGAGTCAGCACAGATACGCAGTATTTT
TRBV30,TRBD1,TRBJ1-1,once,CAWGEGANTEAFF,TGTGCCTGGGGGGAGGGGGCAAACACTGAAGCTTTCTTT
TRBV19,NA,TRBJ2-1,NA,CASKTGVSVNEQFF,TGTGCCAGTAAGACGGGAGTCAGTGTGAATGAGCAGTTCTTC
TRBV4-1,NA,TRBJ2-3,NA,CASSQEGTDRPGDTQYF,TGCGCCAGCAGCCAAGAAGGTACGGACAGACCGGGAGATACGCAGTATTTT
TRBV4-1,TRBD1,TRBJ2-2,NA,CASSQVTGPTGELFF,TGCGCCAGCAGCCAAGTGACAGGGCCCACCGGGGAGCTGTTTTTT
TRBV19,TRBD1,TRBJ1-5,NA,CASSRGQGVRQPQHF,TGTGCCAGTAGTAGGGGACAGGGGGTTAGACAGCCCCAGCATTTT
TRBV7-9,TRBD2,TRBJ2-5,NA,CASSSPREDRETQYF,TGTGCCAGCAGCTCCCCCCGGGAGGATAGGGAGACCCAGTACTTC
TRBV19,NA,TRBJ1-2,many,CASSMGPQVYYGYTF,TGTGCCAGTAGTATGGGCCCCCAGGTCTACTATGGCTACACCTTC
TRBV7-7,NA,TRBJ2-5,NA,CASSFDRQTQYF,TGTGCCAGCAGCTTTGACCGGCAGACCCAGTACTTC
TRBV12-5,NA,TRBJ1-3,NA,CASGLVLRGRPGNTIYF,TGTGCTAGTGGTTTGGTACTGCGGGGGCGGCCTGGAAACACCATATATTTT
TRBV19,NA,TRBJ2-6,few,CASSIGKAGANVLTF,TGTGCCAGTAGTATCGGAAAGGCTGGGGCCAACGTCCTGACTTTC
TRBV19,TRBD2,TRBJ2-3,NA,CASRERDHTDTQYF,TGTGCCAGTAGGGAGCGGGACCACACAGATACGCAGTATTTT
TRBV4-2,TRBD1,TRBJ2-7,NA,CASSQADRGSYEQYF,TGTGCCAGCAGCCAGGCGGACAGGGGTTCCTACGAGCAGTACTTC
TRBV19,NA,TRBJ2-5,NA,CASSPGLGHQETQYF,TGTGCCAGTAGTCCAGGTTTAGGTCACCAAGAGACCCAGTACTTC
TRBV30,NA,TRBJ2-6,few,CAWSGISGANVLTF,TGTGCCTGGAGTGGAATCAGTGGGGCCAACGTCCTGACTTTC
TRBV29-1,NA,TRBJ2-5,NA,CSVEDNSETQYF,TGCAGCGTTGAAGATAATTCGGAGACCCAGTACTTC